Included here is one TCR beta chain sequence, with context. Its specific antigen is unknown. No base qualities exist here, and no much larger clone lies one base off it. TCRbeta CDR3 regions were sequenced with the immunoSEQ Assay. After extraction, genomic DNA underwent amplification by bias-controlled multiplex PCR, followed by high-throughput sequencing. The source study handled its data this way. To quantify the absolute abundance of every unique TCRbeta CDR3 region, sequences were collapsed and filtered. Usable DNA was measured by amplifying reference genes present in all nucleated cells, and TCRbeta template counts were normalized to that usable DNA to estimate T cell fraction. Repertoire TCRs were annotated as SARS-CoV-2-specific by exact matching of V gene, CDR3 amino acid sequence and J gene to a known reactive TCR set. The reference SARS-CoV-2 TCR set was obtained from MIRA and was filtered for enrichment in COVID-19-positive ImmuneCODE repertoires, whereby public or cross-reactive TCRs were removed. Drawing on the MIRA antigens, annotated TCRs were analysed further at the level of specific ORF or position within ORF. Depth was the summed frequency of annotated unique rearrangements, while breadth was defined as annotated unique rearrangements over total unique productive rearrangements. Group comparisons of TCR breadth used two-sided Wilcoxon rank-sum tests. In TCRdb, the immuneACCESS table is reduced to in-frame sequences with V and J assigned. These tables do not hold every clone; where another copy was compared, an unresolved V gene accounts for under half, and the others remain unexplained. V and J calls plus clone size are reproduced from that table; the DNA served to infer D and trimming. The sample records some 460,000 clones, roughly 87% of which are singletons. About 1.5% of the sample belongs to the ten largest clones.

In the germline V gene, CDR1 corresponds to SGHRS and CDR2 to YFSETQ. V is pared back by 0 bases and J by 13 bases, with 8 bases lying between the germline termini. The CDR3 spans 11 residues, from the cysteine through the phenylalanine. CDR3 DNA only is kept here, 33 bases in frame from base 1. This sample was included in a study of Ad26.COV2.S vaccination and SARS-CoV-2 variants (dated by TCRdb to 2020 to 2023). For context, the study as a whole: Donors in the vaccine arm were drawn from COV1001, a phase I-IIa trial of Ad26.COV2.S in healthy adults that was multicentre, randomized, double-blind and placebo-controlled. Dosing of Ad26.COV2.S was intramuscular, at either 5x10^10 or 1x10^11 viral particles, delivered as one shot or as two shots spaced 56 days apart. TCRbeta repertoire sequencing served as the tool for gauging how specific and how broad the SARS-CoV-2-reactive T cell receptors were following Ad26.COV2.S vaccination. The TCR-sequenced set comprised around 30 samples: approximately 19 Ad26.COV2.S vaccine recipients, 5 placebo recipients and 8 SARS-CoV-2 convalescent individuals. Participants in the trial were split at random into five groups of five each, receiving low-dose or high-dose Ad26.COV2.S once or twice, or else placebo on both occasions. Investigators remained blinded to trial group allocation during experiments and outcome assessment. Points the paper makes about the study in general: Higher spike-specific TCR breadth was observed in Ad26.COV2.S recipients than in placebo recipients (P = 0.0014). The study lacked the statistical power to compare responses across vaccine doses or regimens. Substantial breadth of spike-specific CD8+ and CD4+ T cell responses was reported after vaccination. Vaccine and placebo recipients had comparable non-spike TCR breadth, which fits with the vaccine containing only spike. According to the authors, total T cell responses may have been underestimated by the TCR breadth and depth analyses.

This specimen's treatment or condition label, per the study, means: 15 to 20 received Ad26.COV2.S at low or high dose, single or two shots; a few received placebo; per-sample allocation not given. Repertoires of vaccine and placebo recipients were sequenced from samples taken on day 63 after the first injection. Cohort 1b enrolled about 25 adults aged 18-55 years at a single site in Boston, USA, between 29 July and 7 August 2020. Ad26.COV2.S was a replication-incompetent adenovirus type 26 vector expressing a prefusion-stabilized SARS-CoV-2 spike protein from the original Wuhan strain. The chain joins TRBV5-1 to TRBJ2-1; there is no confident call for the D gene. This material consisted of peripheral blood, taken in a trial of Ad26.COV2.S vaccine versus placebo. The sequence was obtained from a person aged 18-65 years who received the Ad26.COV2.S COVID-19 vaccine or a placebo. The sequence in DNA is TGCGCCAGCAGCTTGGGCCCGGTACAGTTCTTC. Its translation reads: CASSLGPVQFF.